These 9 T cell receptor beta chains were sequenced from one sample in a study of identical twins (dated by TCRdb to the mid-2010s). Library preparation employed 5' RACE. Instrument used: Illumina HiSeq 2000. In TCRdb, the public reads were trimmed at Q25 with fastp and aligned with MiXCR, with productive beta chains retained. Identical CDR3 protein sequences are pooled into one entry, listed with their most common genes and DNA. Across this sample there are about 240,000 distinct CDR3 sequences, with about 12% seen only once. The ten largest make up 3.5% to 5% of the sample. These data were likewise used in another study, on yellow fever vaccine responses in identical twins.

Specimen: memory (CD45RO+) T cells sorted from blood. The intended sense of this specimen's cell subset or site label: CD45RO+ enriched T cells. All receptors derive from a woman between 18 and 29 years old in good health.

The genes are TRBV6-2 or TRBV6-3 and TRBJ2-3, with 7 nucleotides matching TRBD2. V gave up 5 bases and J gave up 9 bases; unmatched junction bases: 5. The germline CDR1 and CDR2 sequences are MNHEY and SVGEGT. This CDR3 has 12 amino acids. Written as DNA, the CDR3 is TGTGCCAGCAGTAAGGACGGGGGGACGCAGTATTTT. Residues: CASSKDGGTQYF.

There are a few counts of this clonotype. V usage is TRBV7-9 and J usage is TRBJ1-2; D unresolved. V was trimmed by 1 base and J by 8 bases, leaving 11 bases between them. Looked up from germline, CDR1 is SEHNR and CDR2 is FQNEAQ (reference sequence). This CDR3 is built from 13 residues. The CDR3, as DNA: TGTGCCAGCAGCTTAGACATCAAGACCGGCTACACCTTC. Protein: CASSLDIKTGYTF.

The J gene is TRBJ1-5, the V gene TRBV7-2; unclear D gene. Germline lookup yields CDR1 SGHTA and CDR2 FQGNSA. CDR3 length equals 13 residues. The ends were cut back, 4 bases at V and 6 bases at J, with 10 bases in the middle. In DNA, the CDR3 is TGTGCCAGCAGCTACGTAGGCGGTCAGCCCCAGCATTTT. This translates into CASSYVGGQPQHF.

This clonotype was seen a handful of times. This sequence joins TRBV7-9 and TRBJ2-3, with D hard to call. Germline V gene sequence: CDR1 SEHNR, CDR2 FQNEAQ (reference sequence). The CDR3 totals 12 residues. V was cut by 4 bases and J by 3 bases, with 5 bases left in between. The CDR3 DNA follows: TGTGCCAGCAGCTCTAATACAGATACGCAGTATTTT. Translating it yields CASSSNTDTQYF.

This clonotype has more than one count but fewer than ten. The J gene is TRBJ1-1, the V gene TRBV7-6; tentatively, D is TRBD1 (6 bases). V was cut by 7 bases and J by 4 bases, with 13 bases left in between. Germline assignment: CDR1 SGHVS and CDR2 FNYEAQ. This CDR3 comprises 13 residues. The CDR3 bases are TGTGCCAGCATGTCGGGGGCGTCCACTGAAGCTTTCTTT. It codes for CASMSGASTEAFF.

The sample holds many counts of this clonotype. V usage is TRBV15 and J usage is TRBJ1-4, with D perhaps TRBD1 (5 bases). Trimming took off 0 bases at V and 7 bases at J, with 12 bases between the two ends. The CDR3 is made up of 15 amino acids. Germline CDR1 and CDR2: LNHNV and YYDKDF (reference sequence). This CDR3 is CATSRERHRGEKLFF. CDR3 DNA sequence: TGTGCCACCAGCAGAGAACGACATAGGGGTGAAAAACTGTTTTTT.

This clonotype was counted only a few times. The gene calls are TRBV3-1 and TRBJ2-7, with D perhaps being TRBD1 or TRBD2 (5 bases each). The germline CDR1 and CDR2 sequences are LGHDT and YNNKEL (reference sequence). This CDR3 contains 15 residues. Trimming took off 0 bases at V and 7 bases at J, with 16 bases between the two ends. The CDR3 DNA follows: TGTGCCAGCAGCCAAGATGGTCGGGGTAACAGGGAGCAGTACTTC. It specifies CASSQDGRGNREQYF.

This clonotype was counted many times. The rearrangement joins TRBV12-3 or TRBV12-4 to TRBJ1-2; D perhaps matches TRBD1 (5 bases). Trimming left V 0 bases short and J 8 bases short, with 13 bases between. The CDR3 loop spans 14 amino acids. This chain's CDR3 is CASSLAGLQEGYTF. CDR3 coding DNA: TGTGCCAGCAGTTTAGCTGGCCTACAGGAAGGCTACACCTTC.

This clonotype came up a few times. The CDR3 loop reads CASSSLEGSNEKLFF. CDR3 bases: TGTGCCAGCAGCAGCCTTGAGGGGAGTAATGAAAAACTGTTTTTT. The chain links TRBV5-6 to TRBJ1-4; TRBD1 is a possible D gene (5 bases). The CDR3 sequence is 15 residues long. With 4 bases removed from V and 4 bases from J, the gap between germline ends came to 14 bases. The germline CDR1 and CDR2 sequences are SGHDT and YYEEEE. Full variable domain (rest looked up from reference TRBV5-6 and TRBJ1-4): DAGVTQSPTHLIKTRGQQVTLRCSPKSGHDTVSWYQQALGQGPQFIFQYYEEEERQRGNFPDRFSGHQFPNYSSELNVNALLLGDSALYLCASSSLEGSNEKLFFGSGTQLSVL.